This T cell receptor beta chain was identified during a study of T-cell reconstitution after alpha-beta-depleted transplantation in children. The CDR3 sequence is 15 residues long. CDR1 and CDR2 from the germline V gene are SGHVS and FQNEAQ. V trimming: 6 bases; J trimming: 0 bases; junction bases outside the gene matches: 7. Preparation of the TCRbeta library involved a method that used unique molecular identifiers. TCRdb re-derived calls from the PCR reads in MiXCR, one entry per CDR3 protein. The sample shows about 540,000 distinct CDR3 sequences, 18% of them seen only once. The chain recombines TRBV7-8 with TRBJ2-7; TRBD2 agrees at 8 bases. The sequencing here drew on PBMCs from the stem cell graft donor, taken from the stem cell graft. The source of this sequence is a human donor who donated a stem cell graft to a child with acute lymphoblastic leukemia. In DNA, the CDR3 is TGTGCCAGCAGTTCGGGAGGGGCGGGCTCCTACGAGCAGTACTTC. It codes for CASSSGGAGSYEQYF. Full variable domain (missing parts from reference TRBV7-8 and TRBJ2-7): GAGVSQSPRYKVAKRGQDVALRCDPISGHVSLFWYQQALGQGPEFLTYFQNEAQLDKSGLPSDRFFAERPEGSVSTLKIQRTQQEDSAVYLCASSSGGAGSYEQYFGPGTRLTVT.